This T cell receptor (beta chain) appears in the sequencing data of a study of T-cell reconstitution after alpha-beta-depleted transplantation in children. Germline CDR1 reads DFQATT; CDR2 reads SNEGSKA (reference sequence). V was clipped by 7 bases and J by 2 bases; unmatched bases: 5. CDR3 size: 13 residues. During its preparation, the TCRbeta library received unique molecular identifiers. TCRdb ran MiXCR on the PCR reads and lists one entry per CDR3 protein. The top ten clones hold 27% of a sample with approximately 85,000 distinct CDR3 sequences, 13% to 15% of them seen once. For this clonotype: This could be a read error, since a much larger clone is one nucleotide away. Because it lacks the conserved phenylalanine or tryptophan at the end, this CDR3 is likely a read error.

The chain links TRBV20-1 to TRBJ2-3, with 8 bases that match TRBD1. This sequence was found in a male patient aged 2 to 10 who had a stem cell transplant for acute lymphoblastic leukemia, so the T cells may come from the graft donor. The sequences come from PBMCs, mostly from graft donor cells, collected 180 days after TCRalphabeta/CD19-depleted stem cell transplant. The CDR3 region is CSGTGRLTDTQYL. The CDR3 DNA reads as TGCAGTGGGACAGGGCGTCTCACAGATACGCAGTATTTG.